These T cell receptor beta chains were read from a single sample in a study of blood T cell repertoires in COVID-19. This table comes from immunoSEQ multiplex PCR, and its TCRdb copy is limited to in-frame clones, with some not included. Seen here are over 250,000 clones, approximately 85% observed once, and the top ten hold 8% to 13%. Sequenced input: peripheral blood. Receptors originate from a woman in her 70s with acute or convalescent COVID-19. Both conserved end residues are part of each CDR3. The order of the fields is CDR3 DNA, CDR3 protein, CDR3 length, V gene, clone size, J gene, D gene. D genes are given only for firm matches. Clone size is shown for a subset of rows, as once, few, many or a class of expanded clone.

TGTGCCAGCAGCCTACAGTATTATGGCTACACCTTC | CASSLQYYGYTF | 12 | TRBV3-1/TRBV3-2 | once | TRBJ1-2 | -
TGTGCCAGCAGTCTTTCCCGAGCAGGGGACACTGAAGCTTTCTTT | CASSLSRAGDTEAFF | 15 | TRBV6-5 | - | TRBJ1-1 | -
TGTGCCAGCAGCGTAGGACCGAGGGAGCCCCAGCATTTT | CASSVGPREPQHF | 13 | TRBV9 | - | TRBJ1-5 | -
TGCGCCAGCAGCCAGACTCCACAGGGTTTTGGGGGCAATCAGCCCCAGCATTTT | CASSQTPQGFGGNQPQHF | 18 | TRBV4-1 | - | TRBJ1-5 | -
TGTGCCAGCAGCCCCCCTGCACGTACGGCGAACACCGGGGAGCTGTTTTTT | CASSPPARTANTGELFF | 17 | TRBV3-1/TRBV3-2 | - | TRBJ2-2 | -
TGTGCCAGCTCACCAGGGAGACAGGGGACTAACTATGGCTACACCTTC | CASSPGRQGTNYGYTF | 16 | TRBV18 | - | TRBJ1-2 | TRBD1
TGTGCCAGCAGCTCGTCCGCATCGACAGGAAGGAACACTGAAGCTTTCTTT | CASSSSASTGRNTEAFF | 17 | TRBV7-9 | - | TRBJ1-1 | -
TGTGCCAGTAGTGTGTCGACAGGGCTCAGCAGCGAGCAGTACTTC | CASSVSTGLSSEQYF | 15 | TRBV19 | - | TRBJ2-7 | TRBD1
TGCGCCAGCAGCTTTTCTGGTTCGTACTGGGGCTACACCTTC | CASSFSGSYWGYTF | 14 | TRBV5-1 | - | TRBJ1-2 | -
TGTGCCAGCAGCCAACCGGGACAGAATAATTCACCCCTCCACTTT | CASSQPGQNNSPLHF | 15 | TRBV3-1/TRBV3-2 | - | TRBJ1-6 | TRBD1
TGTGCCAGCAGCGCCGGGGGCTATAATTCACCCCTCCACTTT | CASSAGGYNSPLHF | 14 | TRBV11-3 | - | TRBJ1-6 | -
TGTGCCAGCAGATATAACAGGGGGGGCTCACCCCTCCACTTT | CASRYNRGGSPLHF | 14 | TRBV6-5 | - | TRBJ1-6 | TRBD1
TGTGCCAGTAGTATAGATCGGAGGGGGACTAGCAGACAGGGCACCGGGGAGCTGTTTTTT | CASSIDRRGTSRQGTGELFF | 20 | TRBV19 | - | TRBJ2-2 | TRBD2
TGTGCCAGCAGCTTAGCAACGGACTATGGCTACACCTTC | CASSLATDYGYTF | 13 | TRBV7-9 | - | TRBJ1-2 | -
TGTGCCTGGAGTATCGGGACAGGGGGACGAACTGAAGCTTTCTTT | CAWSIGTGGRTEAFF | 15 | TRBV30 | - | TRBJ1-1 | TRBD1
TGTGCCAGCTCACCAGGGACTAGTAGGGGGTACAATGAGCAGTTCTTC | CASSPGTSRGYNEQFF | 16 | TRBV18 | - | TRBJ2-1 | TRBD2
TGTGCCAGCAGCCTCAATCGGTATAATTCACCCCTCCACTTT | CASSLNRYNSPLHF | 14 | TRBV13 | - | TRBJ1-6 | -
TGTGCCAGCAGTGAGCCCGGACAGGGACGGTATGGCTACACCTTC | CASSEPGQGRYGYTF | 15 | TRBV6-1 | once | TRBJ1-2 | TRBD1
TGCGCCAGCAGCCAAGATTCGCTAGCGGGGGGGTGGTCGAGGTTGGTCCCCAAGCAGTTCTTC | CASSQDSLAGGWSRLVPKQFF | 21 | TRBV4-1 | - | TRBJ2-1 | TRBD2
TGCGCCAGCAGCGGCGGCACTAGCGGGGGGGCTGGATCCTACAATGAGCAGTTCTTC | CASSGGTSGGAGSYNEQFF | 19 | TRBV5-1 | once | TRBJ2-1 | TRBD2
TGTGCCATCAGTGAGTCCCCAGGGGGCGGAAACACCATATATTTT | CAISESPGGGNTIYF | 15 | TRBV10-3 | once | TRBJ1-3 | TRBD1
TGTGCCAGCAGTGTTGGCCAGGGAAGTGGAAACACCATATATTTT | CASSVGQGSGNTIYF | 15 | TRBV2 | - | TRBJ1-3 | -
TGTGCCACCAGCAGAGACCTCCGGGGTAGCACAGATACGCAGTATTTT | CATSRDLRGSTDTQYF | 16 | TRBV15 | once | TRBJ2-3 | -
TGCGCCAGCAGCCACCAAAGAACACCGCGGGGGGGAAACACTGAAGCTTTCTTT | CASSHQRTPRGGNTEAFF | 18 | TRBV4-1 | - | TRBJ1-1 | -
TGCGCCAGCAGCCAAGTGTACGGAGTCTCTGGAAACACCATATATTTT | CASSQVYGVSGNTIYF | 16 | TRBV4-1 | - | TRBJ1-3 | -
TGTGCCAGCAGCTCGGACAACACAGATACGCAGTATTTT | CASSSDNTDTQYF | 13 | TRBV7-9 | - | TRBJ2-3 | -
TGTGCCAGCTCACCCGGGCTTGCCGGGACAGGTGCAAACACAGATACGCAGTATTTT | CASSPGLAGTGANTDTQYF | 19 | TRBV18 | - | TRBJ2-3 | TRBD1
TGTGCCATCACCGAGGACAGGGGGCAGGGTGGCTACACCTTC | CAITEDRGQGGYTF | 14 | TRBV10-3 | - | TRBJ1-2 | TRBD1
TGCGCCAGCAGCTTGCGAGGACAGGGAGAGACCCAGTACTTC | CASSLRGQGETQYF | 14 | TRBV5-1 | - | TRBJ2-5 | TRBD1
TGTGCCAGCAGCTTGGAGGGGCGTGGCTACACCTTC | CASSLEGRGYTF | 12 | TRBV5-5 | once | TRBJ1-2 | -
TGTGCCAGTCGCGAGGGAGGCTCGGGGGAGACCCAGTACTTC | CASREGGSGETQYF | 14 | TRBV6-5 | - | TRBJ2-5 | -
TGTGCCAGTAGTATATTCGGTATATCGGTGGAGGCTTTCTTT | CASSIFGISVEAFF | 14 | TRBV19 | - | TRBJ1-1 | -
TGCGCCAGCAGCCCTACCGGGGACAGCGGAACTTATGGCTACACCTTC | CASSPTGDSGTYGYTF | 16 | TRBV5-1 | - | TRBJ1-2 | TRBD1
TGCGCCAGCAGCTTGGGGACAACCGGGGCCAACGTCCTGACTTTC | CASSLGTTGANVLTF | 15 | TRBV5-1 | - | TRBJ2-6 | -
TGTGCCAGCAGAGACGGAGGCCTGAACACTGAAGCTTTCTTT | CASRDGGLNTEAFF | 14 | TRBV2 | - | TRBJ1-1 | -
TGTGCCAGCAGTTTGAACAGGGTCGTCACTAATGAAAAACTGTTTTTT | CASSLNRVVTNEKLFF | 16 | TRBV27 | - | TRBJ1-4 | -
TGTGCCAGCAGTGAACCGGGACTCTCCTACGAGCAGTACTTC | CASSEPGLSYEQYF | 14 | TRBV25-1 | once | TRBJ2-7 | -
TGTGCCAGCAGTTCGATCGGGACTTCCGGGGAGCAGTACTTC | CASSSIGTSGEQYF | 14 | TRBV6-5 | - | TRBJ2-7 | -
TGTGCCAGCAGCGCCAGCTCTGGAAACACCATATATTTT | CASSASSGNTIYF | 13 | TRBV7-9 | once | TRBJ1-3 | -
TGCGCCAGCAGCTTGGTGGGCAGGTCCTACGAGCAGTACTTC | CASSLVGRSYEQYF | 14 | TRBV5-1 | - | TRBJ2-7 | -
TGTGCCAGCAGCGTAGGCAGTACGAATCAGCCCCAGCATTTT | CASSVGSTNQPQHF | 14 | TRBV9 | - | TRBJ1-5 | -
TGTGCCAGTACACAACCGCGGGGGGGCAATGAGCAGTTCTTC | CASTQPRGGNEQFF | 14 | TRBV19 | - | TRBJ2-1 | TRBD2
TGTGCCAGCAGTCCAGGGGTCCTTAATGAAAAACTGTTTTTT | CASSPGVLNEKLFF | 14 | TRBV5-5 | - | TRBJ1-4 | -
TGTGCCAGCAGCTTAGGCGGATCAGGGGCAGTTGGAAACACCATATATTTT | CASSLGGSGAVGNTIYF | 17 | TRBV7-6 | - | TRBJ1-3 | -
TGTGCCAGCAGCTTGGCTCCCCTCAATCAGCCCCAGCATTTT | CASSLAPLNQPQHF | 14 | TRBV5-5 | - | TRBJ1-5 | -
TGTGCCAGCAGCTTAGTCGGCGGGGGCGAAGAGACCCAGTACTTC | CASSLVGGGEETQYF | 15 | TRBV11-2 | - | TRBJ2-5 | -
TGCGCCAGCAGCGACCACGGGACAGGGTCGAACACTGAAGCTTTCTTT | CASSDHGTGSNTEAFF | 16 | TRBV5-1 | - | TRBJ1-1 | TRBD1
TGTGCCAGCAGCCTGGAGAGTTACACTGAAGCTTTCTTT | CASSLESYTEAFF | 13 | TRBV7-3 | - | TRBJ1-1 | -
TGTGCCAGCAGCACCAGGGTTAATCAGCCCCAGCATTTT | CASSTRVNQPQHF | 13 | TRBV12-3/TRBV12-4 | - | TRBJ1-5 | -
TGTGCCAGCAGCTTAGGACAGGTCACTGAAGCTTTCTTT | CASSLGQVTEAFF | 13 | TRBV7-8 | few | TRBJ1-1 | -
TGTGCCAGCAAGAAGGGAGGAGGGTATGAAGCTTTCTTT | CASKKGGGYEAFF | 13 | TRBV28 | once | TRBJ1-1 | -
TGTGCCAGCAGCGTAGCGGGGGGTGAACATGAGCAGTTCTTC | CASSVAGGEHEQFF | 14 | TRBV9 | - | TRBJ2-1 | TRBD2
TGTGCCAGCAGCGTAAAGACACGTAATTCACCCCTCCACTTT | CASSVKTRNSPLHF | 14 | TRBV11-1 | - | TRBJ1-6 | -
TGTGCCAGCAGCATGGACAGCTCCTACAATGAGCAGTTCTTC | CASSMDSSYNEQFF | 14 | TRBV7-2 | - | TRBJ2-1 | -